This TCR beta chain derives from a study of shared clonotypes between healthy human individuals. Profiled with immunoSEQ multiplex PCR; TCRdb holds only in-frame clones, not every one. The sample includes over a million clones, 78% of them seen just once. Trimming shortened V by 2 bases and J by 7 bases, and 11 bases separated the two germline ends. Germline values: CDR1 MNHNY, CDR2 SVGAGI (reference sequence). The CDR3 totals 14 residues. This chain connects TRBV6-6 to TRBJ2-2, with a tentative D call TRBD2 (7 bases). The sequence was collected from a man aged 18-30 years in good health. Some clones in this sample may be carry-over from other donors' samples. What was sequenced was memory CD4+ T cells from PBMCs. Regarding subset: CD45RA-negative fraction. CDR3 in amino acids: CASSYGGAGGELFF. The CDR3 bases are TGTGCCAGCAGTTACGGGGGGGCAGGCGGGGAGCTGTTTTTT.